What follows describes a single T cell receptor beta chain. The record originates from a study of blood T cell repertoires in COVID-19. Authors' data handling: Nucleated cell number was recorded as an estimate derived from reference gene primer amplification. TCRdb's copy holds only in-frame clones and misses some; the assay was immunoSEQ multiplex PCR. D and trimming come from the DNA, and the V and J calls and clone size come from that table. The table lists about 310,000 clones, 87% of them singletons, with around 8% in the top ten. Germline V gives CDR1 LNHDA, CDR2 SQIVND (reference sequence). Trimming took 5 bases from V and 0 from J, leaving 8 bases between them. The CDR3 spans 14 residues.

J is TRBJ2-4 and V is TRBV19, with D possibly matching TRBD2 (6 bases). Material for sequencing was peripheral blood. This receptor was taken from a woman between 50 and 59 years old who had recovered from COVID-19. CDR3 region: CASSPGLAKNIQYF. The CDR3 region has the DNA TGTGCCAGTAGTCCGGGACTAGCCAAAAACATTCAGTACTTC.